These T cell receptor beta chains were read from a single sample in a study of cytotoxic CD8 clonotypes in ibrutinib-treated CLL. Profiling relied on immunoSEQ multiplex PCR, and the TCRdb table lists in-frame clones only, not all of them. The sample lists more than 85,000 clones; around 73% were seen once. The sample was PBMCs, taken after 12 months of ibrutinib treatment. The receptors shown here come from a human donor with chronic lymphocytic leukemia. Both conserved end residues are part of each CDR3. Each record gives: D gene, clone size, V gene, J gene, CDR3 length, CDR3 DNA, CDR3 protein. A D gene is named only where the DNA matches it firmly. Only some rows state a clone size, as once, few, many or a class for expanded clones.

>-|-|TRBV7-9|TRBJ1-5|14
TGTGCCAGCAGCCTCGGGGTCAGCAATCAGCCCCAGCATTTT
CASSLGVSNQPQHF
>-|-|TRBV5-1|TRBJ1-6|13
TGCGCCAGCACTCAAGGGGGTAATTCACCCCTCCACTTT
CASTQGGNSPLHF
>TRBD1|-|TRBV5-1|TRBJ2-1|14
TGCGCCAGCAGCACCGACAGGGTGTACAATGAGCAGTTCTTC
CASSTDRVYNEQFF
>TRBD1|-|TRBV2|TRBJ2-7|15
TGTGCCACCAGTATCCAGCCGGGACAGAAATACGAGCAGTACTTC
CATSIQPGQKYEQYF
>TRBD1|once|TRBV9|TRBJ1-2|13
TGTGCCAGCAGCCCCCGACAGGGGGGTGGCTACACCTTC
CASSPRQGGGYTF
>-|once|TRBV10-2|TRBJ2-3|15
TGCGCCAGCAGTGAAGTAGGGCCGTGGGCAGATACGCAGTATTTT
CASSEVGPWADTQYF
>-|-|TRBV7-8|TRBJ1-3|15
TGTGCCAGCAGCCCGGGATCGGGCTCTGGAAACACCATATATTTT
CASSPGSGSGNTIYF
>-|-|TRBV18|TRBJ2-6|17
TGTGCCAGCTCACCGACCGGGTTTTCTTCTGGGGCCAACGTCCTGACTTTC
CASSPTGFSSGANVLTF
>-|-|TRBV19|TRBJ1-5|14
TGTGCCAGTAGTTTGGGGGACTTCAATCAGCCCCAGCATTTT
CASSLGDFNQPQHF
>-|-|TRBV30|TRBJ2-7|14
TGTGCCTGGAGTGAACAGGGAATCACCTACGAGCAGTACTTC
CAWSEQGITYEQYF
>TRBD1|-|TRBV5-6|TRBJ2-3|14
TGTGCCAGCAGCTTCCAGGGGGCGCAAGATACGCAGTATTTT
CASSFQGAQDTQYF
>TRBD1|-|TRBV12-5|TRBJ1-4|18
TGTGCTAGTGGTTTGGTAGGCAGGGGGCTTTCAACTAATGAAAAACTGTTTTTT
CASGLVGRGLSTNEKLFF
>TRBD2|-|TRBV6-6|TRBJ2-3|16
TGTGCCAGCAGTTACTCTATAGCGGGGGGCACAGATACGCAGTATTTT
CASSYSIAGGTDTQYF
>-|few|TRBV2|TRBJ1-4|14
TGTGCCAGCAGTGACACTGCAACTAATGAAAAACTGTTTTTT
CASSDTATNEKLFF
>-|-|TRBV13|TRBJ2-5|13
TGTGCCAGCAGCCTTCAGGGTTGGGAGACCCAGTACTTC
CASSLQGWETQYF
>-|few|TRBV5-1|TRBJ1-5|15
TGCGCCAGCAGCTTGGCGGGTGGGGTGAATCAGCCCCAGCATTTT
CASSLAGGVNQPQHF
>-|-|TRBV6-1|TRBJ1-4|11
TGTGCCAGCACCACAGGGGAAAAACTGTTTTTT
CASTTGEKLFF
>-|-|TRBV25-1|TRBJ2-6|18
TGTGCCAGCAGTGAACCGTCGGGACGCCGCTCTGGGGCCAACGTCCTGACTTTC
CASSEPSGRRSGANVLTF
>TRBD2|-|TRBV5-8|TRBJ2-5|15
TGTGCCAGCAGCTTGAACCGGGGGGGCCGAGAGACCCAGTACTTC
CASSLNRGGRETQYF
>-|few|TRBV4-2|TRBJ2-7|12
TGTGCCAGCAGCCAAGATCACCGCGAGCAGTACTTC
CASSQDHREQYF
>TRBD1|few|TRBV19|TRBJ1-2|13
TGTGCCAGTAGTACGGGGACAGTCCCTGGCTACACCTTC
CASSTGTVPGYTF
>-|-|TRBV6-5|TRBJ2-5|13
TGTGCCAGCAGTTCTTTGGGCCTAAAGACCCAGTACTTC
CASSSLGLKTQYF